The 30 T cell receptor beta chains below come from one sample, sequenced in a study of cytomegalovirus exposure and HLA in healthy donors. The PCR ran on 60 Vbeta and 13 Jbeta primers. Repertoires were generated with immunoSEQ multiplex PCR, while TCRdb's copy carries only in-frame clones and drops some. This table holds roughly 190,000 clones, roughly 13% found once. Sequencing was done on a sample of PBMCs. Receptor source: a man aged 45-65 years in good health and CMV-seropositive.

This clone was counted a few times. This chain uses TRBV7-2 with TRBJ1-5; 7 nucleotides line up with TRBD1. Germline V lookup: CDR1 SGHTA, CDR2 FQGNSA. The CDR3 is 16 amino acids. The ends lost 3 bases at V and 5 bases at J; junction bases unmatched: 10. In nucleotides, the CDR3 is TGTGCCAGCAGCTTGCTACGACAGGGTCAACATCAGCCCCAGCATTTT. Protein: CASSLLRQGQHQPQHF.

The rearrangement links TRBV5-6 to TRBJ2-7, with 8 bases identical to TRBD1. The CDR3 length is 15 residues. Trimming cost V 0 bases and J 7 bases; bases outside gene matches: 9. The germline gives CDR1 SGHDT, CDR2 YYEEEE. CDR3: CASSLAGQGAWEQYF. As DNA, the CDR3 is TGTGCCAGCAGCTTGGCCGGTCAGGGGGCCTGGGAGCAGTACTTC.

The rearrangement uses TRBV10-1 and TRBJ2-3; 12 nucleotides match TRBD2. V shed 6 bases, J shed 5 bases, and the junction held 3 bases outside the gene matches. CDR3 size: 14 residues. The V gene's germline CDR1 is WNHNN and CDR2 SYGVQD (reference sequence). CDR3 coding DNA: TGCGCCAGCAGAGCTAGCGGGGGGGGAGATACGCAGTATTTT. Translation gives CASRASGGGDTQYF.

This clone came up a few times. The chain carries TRBV5-1 and TRBJ1-3; tentative D call: TRBD1 (6 bases). Germline CDR1 and CDR2: SGHRS and YFSETQ. The CDR3 runs to 17 residues. V lost 1 base and J lost 1, with 15 bases in between. The CDR3 protein is CASSLSLRGQSGNTIYF. The CDR3 nucleotides read TGCGCCAGCAGCTTGTCCTTGCGGGGGCAATCTGGAAACACCATATATTTT.

The table lists this clone with a few counts. The chain carries TRBV27 and TRBJ1-2; D might be TRBD1 (5 bases). Germline V gene sequence: CDR1 MNHEY, CDR2 SMNVEV (reference sequence). CDR3 length: 15 residues. Trimming shortened V by 0 bases and J by 8 bases, and 16 bases separated the two germline ends. This CDR3 reads CASSLSRGLRGGYTF. CDR3 DNA sequence: TGTGCCAGCAGTTTATCGCGAGGTTTAAGGGGCGGCTACACCTTC.

This chain connects TRBV7-2 to TRBJ1-5, with a possible D match to TRBD1 (5 bases). Per germline, CDR1 SGHTA and CDR2 FQGNSA. The CDR3 consists of 15 residues. V lost 5 bases to trimming and J lost 4 bases, with 15 bases between them. CDR3 in DNA: TGTGCCAGCAGCCCTGTGGAGGGACGGAATCAGCCCCAGCATTTT. It yields the protein CASSPVEGRNQPQHF.

There are a few counts of this clone. V usage is TRBV10-2 and J usage is TRBJ2-5, with 9 positions matching TRBD2. This CDR3 is built from 15 residues. CDR1 and CDR2 (germline): WSHSY, SAAADI. After removal of 4 bases from V and 0 bases from J, the junction contained 3 bases not matched to a gene. The CDR3 protein is CASSVAGGYQETQYF. DNA of the CDR3: TGCGCCAGCAGTGTTGCGGGGGGGTACCAAGAGACCCAGTACTTC.

The chain couples TRBV9 to TRBJ2-5; 8 nucleotides align to TRBD2. Germline CDR1 reads SGDLS; CDR2 reads YYNGEE. The V segment lost 0 bases and the J segment 2 bases; nucleotides outside the gene matches: 6. This CDR3 spans 16 amino acids. CDR3 amino acids: CASSVAGSGKQETQYF. The DNA of the CDR3 is TGTGCCAGCAGCGTAGCAGGTAGCGGGAAACAAGAGACCCAGTACTTC.

This clone turned up a few times. The gene calls are TRBV4-3 and TRBJ1-2, with D hard to call. V was pared by 0 bases and J by 2 bases, with 7 bases between. The CDR3 is 14 amino acids. The germline gives CDR1 LGHNA, CDR2 YSLEER. CDR3 loop: CASSQDLANYGYTF. As DNA, the CDR3 is TGCGCCAGCAGCCAAGATTTGGCAAACTATGGCTACACCTTC.

This clone was detected only a few times. This chain links TRBV18 with TRBJ2-7, with a weak D call TRBD1 (5 bases). From germline, CDR1 is KGHSH and CDR2 LQKENI. Deletions cut 4 bases from V and 5 bases from J, with 12 bases between. The CDR3 extends over 13 amino acids. CDR3 residues: CASSQQGFDEQYV. The CDR3 DNA follows: TGTGCCAGCTCACAGCAGGGTTTTGACGAGCAGTACGTC.

This sequence joins TRBV5-4 and TRBJ2-1; 15 bases are shared with TRBD2. CDR3 length: 15 amino acids. V lost 4 bases and J lost 9; bases outside the gene matches: 5. CDR1 SGHNT and CDR2 YYREEE come from the germline V gene (reference sequence). The CDR3 DNA follows: TGTGCCAGCAGCCTATGGACTAGCGGGGGGGGTGAGCAGTTCTTC. Its protein is CASSLWTSGGGEQFF.

The V and J genes are TRBV25-1 and TRBJ2-2; 10 bases align to TRBD1. Trimming took 9 bases from V and 2 from J; bases not matched to a gene: 6. The CDR3 length is 15 residues. Germline CDR1 MGHDK, CDR2 SYGVNS. This chain's CDR3 is CASRQGAHNTGELFF. Written as DNA, the CDR3 is TGTGCCAGTCGACAGGGGGCGCATAACACCGGGGAGCTGTTTTTT.

This clone has a handful of counts. The V and J genes are TRBV10-1 and TRBJ2-7; 15 bases line up with TRBD2. The CDR3 sequence is 16 residues long. Per the germline V gene, CDR1 is WNHNN and CDR2 is SYGVQD (reference sequence). Unmatched junction bases numbered 9, after V lost 5 bases and J lost 7 bases. Written as DNA, the CDR3 is TGCGCCAGCAGTACGGGACTAGCGGGGGGCCGACTGGAGCAGTACTTC. Its protein product is CASSTGLAGGRLEQYF.

This clone has just a few counts. This chain uses TRBV19 with TRBJ2-5; 8 positions agree with TRBD2. V gave up 5 bases and J gave up 1 base; unmatched junction bases: 9. The length of the CDR3 is 16 residues. Germline V gene data show CDR1 as LNHDA and CDR2 as SQIVND (reference sequence). CDR3 protein: CASSPRTSSIQETQYF. In DNA, the CDR3 is TGTGCCAGTAGTCCTCGGACTAGCAGCATCCAAGAGACCCAGTACTTC.

The chain has TRBV12-2 and TRBJ1-4. TRBV12-2 is recorded as a pseudogene. This CDR3 is built from 17 residues. In DNA form, the CDR3 reads TGTGCAAGTCGCTTAGGAGTGGGAGGAGTGATAGTGCGAAAACTGTTTTTT. Translating it yields CASRLGVGGVIVRKLFF.

In this sample, this clone turned up a few times. The chain has TRBV19 and TRBJ1-2; 7 nucleotides match TRBD1. CDR3 length: 14 amino acids. The germline CDR1 and CDR2 sequences are LNHDA and SQIVND (reference sequence). Trimming took 1 base from V and 8 from J; bases not matched to a gene: 7. The CDR3 sequence: CASSIGKGAKGYTF. The CDR3 DNA sequence: TGTGCCAGTAGTATAGGGAAGGGGGCAAAAGGCTACACCTTC.

The chain is built from TRBV5-6 and TRBJ1-1; D perhaps matches TRBD1 (6 bases). Trimming left V 3 bases short and J 6 bases short, with 21 bases between. This CDR3 region has 16 residues. Per the germline V gene, CDR1 is SGHDT and CDR2 is YYEEEE. DNA of the CDR3: TGTGCCAGCAGCTACTTACTAACAGGGAGGGGAGCTGAAGCTTTCTTT. As protein: CASSYLLTGRGAEAFF.

This chain links TRBV6-4 with TRBJ1-1; D is unresolved. V was shortened by 7 bases and J by 4 bases, with 4 bases between the two germline ends. The CDR3 extends over 10 amino acids. CDR1 and CDR2 (germline): MRHNA, SNTAGT. CDR3 DNA: TGTGCCAGCAACAGCACTGAAGCTTTCTTT. Its translation is CASNSTEAFF.

This rearrangement joins TRBV2 to TRBJ2-3; D may be TRBD2 (6 bases). CDR3 length: 13 amino acids. The V gene's germline CDR1 is SNHLY and CDR2 FYNNEI. Trimming removed 6 bases at V and 8 bases at J, with 15 bases between. This chain's CDR3 is CASSETGTATQYF. The CDR3 DNA is TGTGCCAGCAGCGAAACGGGGACTGCTACGCAGTATTTT. Complete variable domain (other parts from reference TRBV2 and TRBJ2-3): EPEVTQTPSHQVTQMGQEVILRCVPISNHLYFYWYRQILGQKVEFLVSFYNNEISEKSEIFDDQFSVERPDGSNFTLKIRSTKLEDSAMYFCASSETGTATQYFGPGTRLTVL.

This clone appeared a single time. The V gene is TRBV19, the J gene TRBJ2-7; 9 positions match TRBD1. V was pared by 2 bases and J by 4 bases, with 6 bases of the junction left unmatched. Germline V gene sequence: CDR1 LNHDA, CDR2 SQIVND (reference sequence). CDR3 size: 15 residues. CDR3 nucleotides: TGTGCCAGTAGTATATCGGGACAGGGTGGATACGAGCAGTACTTC. Protein product: CASSISGQGGYEQYF.

The chain uses TRBV5-5 and TRBJ1-5; TRBD1 matches 8 bases. The CDR3 spans 14 residues. Germline V gives CDR1 SGHKS, CDR2 YYEKEE (reference sequence). Trimming took 2 bases from V and 6 from J; bases not matched to a gene: 4. CDR3 residues: CASSFGQGGQPQHF. CDR3 DNA: TGTGCCAGCAGCTTCGGACAGGGTGGTCAGCCCCAGCATTTT.

The chain uses TRBV4-1 and TRBJ2-1, with TRBD2 as a possible D gene (7 bases). The CDR3 length is 15 residues. Germline values: CDR1 MGHRA, CDR2 YSYEKL. Trimming shortened V by 5 bases and J by 9 bases, and 20 bases separated the two germline ends. The CDR3 DNA is TGCGCCAGCAGCTTGCGCGAGGCGGGGGCCATTGAGCAGTTCTTC. Amino acids: CASSLREAGAIEQFF.

The chain uses TRBV5-4 and TRBJ2-5, with TRBD1 matching 7 bases. J lost 5 bases, V lost 2 bases, and 6 bases had no gene match. The germline gives CDR1 SGHNT, CDR2 YYREEE (reference sequence). The CDR3 consists of 14 residues. The CDR3 sequence is CASSFGGRGETQYF. The CDR3 nucleotides read TGTGCCAGCAGCTTTGGAGGCAGGGGGGAGACCCAGTACTTC.

The chain carries TRBV7-6 and TRBJ1-4; TRBD1 matches at 9 bases. The CDR3 is 16 residues long. The germline CDR1 and CDR2 sequences are SGHVS and FNYEAQ. V lost 5 bases and J lost 5; bases outside the gene matches: 9. The chain's CDR3 is CASSLLSTGGNEKLFF. In DNA form, the CDR3 reads TGTGCCAGCAGCCTCCTCTCAACAGGGGGCAATGAAAAACTGTTTTTT.

The chain combines TRBV27 with TRBJ1-6; tentative D call: TRBD1 (6 bases). Germline CDR1 reads MNHEY; CDR2 reads SMNVEV (reference sequence). CDR3 length: 16 amino acids. V was trimmed by 1 base and J by 2 bases, leaving 9 bases between them. The CDR3 DNA reads as TGTGCCAGCAGTTTATTGGGGGCCCCCTATAATTCACCCCTCCACTTT. It specifies CASSLLGAPYNSPLHF.

This clone was seen more than once but under ten times. The gene calls are TRBV2 and TRBJ1-5; D not resolved. V was cut by 11 bases and J by 9 bases, with 8 bases left in between. Germline V CDR1 and CDR2: SNHLY, FYNNEI. This CDR3 region has 9 residues. This CDR3 reads CAPLWPQHF. The DNA for the CDR3 is TGTGCCCCCCTGTGGCCCCAGCATTTT. Full variable domain (outside the CDR3, taken from reference TRBV2 and TRBJ1-5): EPEVTQTPSHQVTQMGQEVILRCVPISNHLYFYWYRQILGQKVEFLVSFYNNEISEKSEIFDDQFSVERPDGSNFTLKIRSTKLEDSAMYFCAPLWPQHFGDGTRLSIL.

This clone was counted between two and nine times. The chain couples TRBV6-1 to TRBJ1-6; the match to TRBD1 covers 9 bases. Germline V gives CDR1 MNHNS, CDR2 SASEGT. The length of the CDR3 is 17 residues. V gave up 3 bases and J gave up 6 bases; unmatched junction bases: 9. The CDR3 loop reads CASSEFRTGDLNSPLHF. The DNA of the CDR3 is TGTGCCAGCAGTGAGTTTAGGACAGGGGACCTTAATTCACCCCTCCACTTT.

V gene TRBV7-9 combines with J gene TRBJ1-5; tentatively, D is TRBD1 (6 bases). V was trimmed by 5 bases and J by 3 bases, leaving 14 bases between them. CDR3 size: 15 residues. In germline, CDR1 is SEHNR, CDR2 FQNEAQ (reference sequence). CDR3 in amino acids: CASSPTGQINQPQHF. CDR3 sequence (DNA): TGTGCCAGCAGCCCCACAGGACAGATCAATCAGCCCCAGCATTTT.

This clone was seen more than once but under ten times. The chain carries TRBV30 and TRBJ2-7; possible D gene TRBD1, 5 bases. Germline assignment: CDR1 GTSNPN and CDR2 SVGIG (reference sequence). CDR3 length: 11 residues. V lost 5 bases and J lost 11, with 16 bases in between. The CDR3 DNA sequence: TGTGCCTGGTCCGACAGCTTTAATAAGTACTTC. This encodes CAWSDSFNKYF.

This clone came up a few times. The genes are TRBV12-5 and TRBJ2-3; D not certain. V gave up 1 base and J gave up 6 bases, with 11 bases separating them. Germline CDR1 is LGHNT and CDR2 is FRNRAP. This CDR3 comprises 14 residues. This chain's CDR3 is CASGLGDSRDTQYF. The CDR3 nucleotides read TGTGCTAGTGGTTTGGGTGACTCAAGGGATACGCAGTATTTT.